The TCR beta chain described here comes from a study of T cell repertoires in cytomegalovirus infection. TCRdb processed the reads anew with MiXCR; each CDR3 protein has one entry. The sample consists of roughly 320,000 distinct CDR3 sequences, more than 8% of them appearing once. This clonotype showed up just a few times. The V end lost 1 base, the J end lost 7 bases, and 13 bases lay between the germline ends. CDR1 and CDR2 (germline): SGHNT, YENEEA. The CDR3 has 14 amino acids. The clonotype was recovered from a human donor in good health (CMV status not recorded). Some clones in this sample may be carry-over from other donors' samples. Sequencing input: PBMCs. The V and J genes are TRBV11-3 and TRBJ1-2; D gene uncertain. For the CDR3, the DNA is TGTGCCAGCAGCTTAGGACCGGGGAGGAGTGGCTACACCTTC. It is translated as CASSLGPGRSGYTF.